This TCR beta chain came from a study of blood T cell repertoires in COVID-19. Study summary: Whether acute or convalescent, the COVID-19 samples came from the United States, Italy and Spain. PBMCs, B-cell-depleted T cells, or T cells provided the cDNA or gDNA that made up the material.

Followed over time, Seattle patients had been enrolled while infection was active. Per the study methods: Amplification from reference gene primers served as the basis for estimated nucleated cell counts. TCRdb's copy holds only in-frame clones and misses some; the assay was immunoSEQ multiplex PCR. Clonal size and the V and J genes are those of that table, whereas D and trimming came from the DNA. The sample shows about 230,000 clones, 75% to 90% of them seen only once. This CDR3 has 13 residues. Germline-derived CDR1 and CDR2 are MNHEY and SVGEGT. V was clipped by 2 bases and J by 0 bases, with 4 bases between them.

The sequencing input was peripheral blood. This clonotype originated in a man younger than 40 with COVID-19, enrolled during active disease. The rearrangement uses TRBV6-2 or TRBV6-3 and TRBJ1-1; D is unclear. CDR3 sequence (DNA): TGTGCCAGCAGTTACCGGTTGAACACTGAAGCTTTCTTT. It encodes CASSYRLNTEAFF.